This T cell receptor (beta chain) emerged from a study of blood T cell repertoires in COVID-19. Overall study context: Sites across the United States, Italy and Spain contributed samples from acute and convalescent COVID-19. In each case, the material was cDNA or gDNA derived from T cells, B-cell-depleted T cells, or PBMCs.

V was shortened by 3 bases and J by 1 base, with 3 bases between the two germline ends. The CDR3 totals 13 residues. Germline V gene sequence: CDR1 PRHDT, CDR2 FYEKMQ (reference sequence). In the original workflow: Estimates of nucleated cell counts were drawn from the amplification of reference gene primers. Profiled with immunoSEQ multiplex PCR; TCRdb holds only in-frame clones, not every one. V and J calls and clone size come straight from that table; D and trimming were deduced from the DNA. The data contain about 130,000 clones, approximately 83% of them singletons. Sequencing was performed on peripheral blood. This TCR was sampled from a woman aged 45-65 years with acute or convalescent COVID-19. V and J are TRBV13 and TRBJ2-2; D not certain. In nucleotides, the CDR3 is TGTGCCAGCAGCTTCCGGAACACCGGGGAGCTGTTTTTT. Translating gives CASSFRNTGELFF. The complete variable domain, with remaining parts taken from reference TRBV13 and TRBJ2-2, reads AAGVIQSPRHLIKEKRETATLKCYPIPRHDTVYWYQQGPGQDPQFLISFYEKMQSDKGSIPDRFSAQQFSDYHSELNMSSLELGDSALYFCASSFRNTGELFFGEGSRLTVL.